The subject of this entry is one TCR beta chain. Sequencing was performed with immunoSEQ multiplex PCR; in TCRdb, only in-frame clones are kept and a portion is missing. The top ten hold roughly 0.72% of the sample, which has approximately 490,000 clones, about 90% seen once. The data are from a study of blood T cell repertoires in COVID-19. Study details: Samples came from the United States, Italy and Spain, spanning acute and convalescent COVID-19. In each case, the material was cDNA or gDNA derived from T cells, B-cell-depleted T cells, or PBMCs.

The study assigned cohorts using participant-reported clinical history. Before being deemed recovered, Cohort 3 donors had two negative PCRs, clearance, or symptom resolution. J was trimmed by 4 bases and V by 4 bases; bases with no gene match: 2. Per germline, CDR1 SGHAT and CDR2 FQNNGV. This CDR3 spans 14 amino acids. The chain links TRBV11-2 to TRBJ2-3, with 10 bases fitting TRBD2. The receptor's source is a woman aged 18-29 years who had recovered from COVID-19. Sequenced input: PBMCs or T cells enriched from blood (not recorded which). The CDR3 sequence: CASSWSGGADTQYF. The CDR3 bases are TGTGCCAGCAGCTGGAGCGGGGGGGCAGATACGCAGTATTTT.